This passage covers 30 T cell receptor beta chains from one sample sequenced in a study of blood T cells in healthy people across ages. The second PCR ran about 6 to 11 cycles with a sample-barcoded 5' primer and J-beta primers. MiXCR was run by TCRdb on the 5' RACE reads, yielding one entry per CDR3 protein. The sample shows fewer than 1,200,000 distinct CDR3 sequences, approximately 25% of them seen only once. The same data also contributed to another study, on T cells of mothers and their children.

Sequenced material: blood. Receptor source: a girl aged 2 to 10 in good health.

The V call is TRBV10-3, the J call TRBJ2-5; 7 bases map to TRBD2. The V gene's germline CDR1 is ENHRY and CDR2 SYGVKD. V lost 10 bases, J lost 1 base, and 9 bases stayed unmatched. This CDR3 spans 14 amino acids. CDR3 nucleotide sequence: TGTGCCACCCGGACCAGCGGGGCCCAAGAGACCCAGTACTTC. Its protein product is CATRTSGAQETQYF.

The CDR3 DNA reads as TGTGCCAGCAGTGAAGGCCCAGCGGGAGGTTACGAGCAGTACTTC. It encodes CASSEGPAGGYEQYF. The chain combines TRBV6-1 with TRBJ2-7, with TRBD2 matching over 9 bases. Looked up from germline, CDR1 is MNHNS and CDR2 is SASEGT. The CDR3 sequence is 15 residues long. With V trimmed by 1 base and J by 4 bases, 5 bases remained unmatched.

The V and J genes are TRBV11-2 and TRBJ2-3, with 8 bases matching TRBD2. V dropped 6 bases and J dropped 8; count of bases not matched to a gene: 16. This CDR3 comprises 16 residues. CDR1 is SGHAT, CDR2 FQNNGV, per germline. This CDR3 reads CASRHTSGPYQVTQYF. In nucleotides, the CDR3 is TGTGCCAGCAGGCACACTAGCGGACCGTACCAAGTTACGCAGTATTTT.

This clonotype was counted only a few times. V is TRBV12-3 or TRBV12-4 and J is TRBJ2-7; 11 bases line up with TRBD1. The CDR3 has 16 amino acids. With V trimmed by 7 bases and J by 1 base, 9 bases remained unmatched. CDR3 protein: CASTSWDRGNSYEQYF. CDR3 sequence (DNA): TGTGCCAGCACCTCGTGGGACAGGGGGAATTCCTACGAGCAGTACTTC.

J is TRBJ2-7 and V is TRBV4-3, with TRBD1 as a possible D gene (6 bases). The germline V and J ends were trimmed by 5 bases and 0 bases, with 14 bases remaining between them. CDR1 LGHNA and CDR2 YSLEER come from the germline V gene. The CDR3 has 15 amino acids. CDR3 residues: CASSSDRSLSYEQYF. The CDR3 DNA is TGCGCCAGCAGCTCCGACAGGTCCCTCTCCTACGAGCAGTACTTC.

V is TRBV3-1 and J is TRBJ2-5; D uncertain. The J call is in doubt because the DNA end fits TRBJ2-7 better. Per germline, CDR1 LGHDT and CDR2 YNNKEL (reference sequence). The CDR3 covers 14 residues. CDR3 loop: CASSQYGSLYEQYF. The DNA for the CDR3 is TGTGCCAGCAGCCAATACGGGTCACTATACGAGCAGTACTTC.

This clonotype occurred a few times. V and J are TRBV5-8 and TRBJ2-1; a possible D gene is TRBD1 (5 bases). The CDR3 is made up of 15 amino acids. The V gene lost 0 bases and the J gene lost 6 bases, with 13 bases spanning the gap. Germline V lookup: CDR1 SGHTS, CDR2 YDEGEE. The CDR3 loop reads CASSLDPDRGNEQFF. The CDR3 bases are TGTGCCAGCAGCTTGGACCCCGATAGGGGCAATGAGCAGTTCTTC.

The chain has TRBV4-1 and TRBJ2-1, with a weak D call TRBD2 (5 bases). This CDR3 has 16 residues. V was clipped by 2 bases and J by 3 bases, with 14 bases between them. Germline CDR1 and CDR2: MGHRA and YSYEKL. The CDR3 loop is CASSQPELDHYNEQFF. In DNA, the CDR3 is TGCGCCAGCAGCCAACCCGAACTAGACCACTACAATGAGCAGTTCTTC.

As DNA, the CDR3 is TGTGCCAGCAGTTTCCTCCCGGGGGAAATAACAGATACGCAGTATTTT. Its protein is CASSFLPGEITDTQYF. This sequence joins TRBV27 and TRBJ2-3; the D gene is possibly TRBD2 (6 bases). The CDR3 runs to 16 residues. The germline V gene has CDR1 MNHEY and CDR2 SMNVEV (reference sequence). V gave up 3 bases and J gave up 3 bases, with 16 bases separating them.

The rearrangement joins TRBV29-1 to TRBJ2-1; 7 bases are a match to TRBD2. V trimming: 6 bases; J trimming: 5 bases; junction bases outside the gene matches: 1. This CDR3 contains 11 residues. CDR1 and CDR2 (germline): SQVTM, ANQGSEA. The CDR3 DNA reads TGCAGCGTCGGGACTAACAATGAGCAGTTCTTC. It encodes CSVGTNNEQFF.

This clonotype has more than one count but fewer than ten. The J gene is TRBJ1-1, the V gene TRBV4-3; 8 bases match TRBD1. The V gene's germline CDR1 is LGHNA and CDR2 YSLEER. The CDR3 is 15 residues long. The trim removed 5 bases at V and 5 bases at J, leaving 10 bases unmatched. The CDR3: CASSYVATGDTEAFF. CDR3 DNA sequence: TGCGCCAGCAGCTACGTAGCGACAGGGGATACTGAAGCTTTCTTT.

The chain combines TRBV7-2 with TRBJ2-1, with 11 bases lining up with TRBD2. After removal of 1 base from V and 5 bases from J, the junction contained 4 bases not matched to a gene. CDR1 is SGHTA and CDR2 is FQGNSA in the germline V gene. The CDR3 is 16 amino acids. CDR3 in amino acids: CASSLGPSGGHNEQFF. As DNA, the CDR3 is TGTGCCAGCAGCTTAGGGCCTAGCGGGGGGCACAATGAGCAGTTCTTC.

Worth noting for this clonotype: A read error may produce the germline difference seen at one junction end. J is TRBJ2-1 and V is TRBV5-1, with a possible D match to TRBD2 (5 bases). CDR1 and CDR2 (germline): SGHRS, YFSETQ. The length of the CDR3 is 16 residues. CDR3 amino acids: CASSLAPGVDYNEQFF. CDR3 coding DNA: TGCGCCAGCAGTTTGGCCCCCGGGGTAGACTACAATGAGCAGTTCTTC.

This clonotype was found a few times. V usage is TRBV7-2 and J usage is TRBJ2-1; D is possibly TRBD2 (6 bases). V was shortened by 4 bases and J by 4 bases, with 17 bases between the two germline ends. CDR3 size: 16 residues. Germline V gene lookup returns CDR1 SGHTA and CDR2 FQGNSA. The CDR3 coding sequence is TGTGCCAGCAGCTATAGCGGAGGGACGGTTTACAATGAGCAGTTCTTC. Translating gives CASSYSGGTVYNEQFF.

The chain uses TRBV7-9 and TRBJ2-5, with D hard to call. Trimming pared 3 bases from V and 1 base from J, leaving 9 bases between. Per germline, CDR1 SEHNR and CDR2 FQNEAQ (reference sequence). The CDR3 loop spans 14 amino acids. CDR3 residues: CASSLKVAQETQYF. Written as DNA, the CDR3 is TGTGCCAGCAGCTTGAAGGTTGCCCAAGAGACCCAGTACTTC.

J is TRBJ2-7 and V is TRBV20-1, with D tentatively TRBD1 (6 bases). The DNA end is a closer match to TRBJ2-1, so the J assignment may be wrong. Per the germline V gene, CDR1 is DFQATT and CDR2 is SNEGSKA (reference sequence). This CDR3 is built from 14 residues. The CDR3 spells CSARRSGDFHEQFF. The CDR3, as DNA: TGCAGTGCTAGAAGGTCAGGGGATTTCCATGAGCAGTTCTTC.

This clonotype showed up just a few times. This rearrangement joins TRBV20-1 to TRBJ2-5; D may correspond to TRBD1 or TRBD2 (5 bases each). The CDR3 runs 13 residues. CDR1 DFQATT and CDR2 SNEGSKA come from the germline V gene (reference sequence). Deletions cut 3 bases from V and 11 bases from J, with 19 bases between. CDR3 protein: CSASRPGRGEQYF. CDR3 coding DNA: TGCAGTGCTAGCCGACCTGGCAGAGGGGAGCAGTACTTC.

This rearrangement joins TRBV12-5 to TRBJ2-1, with TRBD2 matching 7 bases. There are 16 residues in the CDR3. Germline lookup yields CDR1 LGHNT and CDR2 FRNRAP. The V gene end was trimmed by 4 bases and the J gene end by 2 bases; junction bases not matched to a gene: 8. In DNA, the CDR3 is TGTGCTAGTGGTTCCTTGCTAGCGGTGGCCTACAATGAGCAGTTCTTC. Translating it yields CASGSLLAVAYNEQFF. Using reference TRBV12-5 and TRBJ2-1 for the parts outside the CDR3, the full variable domain is DARVTQTPRHKVTEMGQEVTMRCQPILGHNTVFWYRQTMMQGLELLAYFRNRAPLDDSGMPKDRFSAEMPDATLATLKIQPSEPRDSAVYFCASGSLLAVAYNEQFFGPGTRLTVL.

This chain connects TRBV29-1 to TRBJ2-1, with TRBD2 matching over 11 bases. The assigned J gene may be wrong: the sequence end matches TRBJ2-5 better. In germline, CDR1 is SQVTM, CDR2 ANQGSEA. CDR3 length equals 16 residues. CDR3 sequence: CSGGGTGTSGQETQYF. The CDR3 nucleotides read TGCAGCGGGGGAGGGACCGGGACTAGCGGACAAGAGACCCAGTACTTC.

This clonotype was observed a few times. The junction and the germline gene differ at one end; a read error may be behind it. V is TRBV28 and J is TRBJ2-5, with TRBD2 matching 10 bases. Germline V gene lookup returns CDR1 MDHEN and CDR2 SYDVKM. There are 15 residues in the CDR3. The CDR3 region has the DNA TGTGCCAGCAGGGACGGACTAGCGGAACAAGAGACCCGGTACTTC. Its translation: CASRDGLAEQETRYF.

The CDR3 DNA sequence: TGCAGCGTTTTATCTGCTCGGAGCGGGGGGCGGGATGAGCAGTTCTTC. This encodes CSVLSARSGGRDEQFF. The V gene is TRBV29-1, the J gene TRBJ2-1; 9 nucleotides agree with TRBD2. There are 16 residues in the CDR3. Germline values: CDR1 SQVTM, CDR2 ANQGSEA. Trimming at V came to 5 bases and at J to 8 bases, leaving 16 bases not matched to a gene.

This clonotype was detected only a few times. The rearrangement links TRBV25-1 to TRBJ2-1; 7 nucleotides match TRBD2. V lost 8 bases, J lost 6 bases, and 7 bases stayed unmatched. CDR1 MGHDK and CDR2 SYGVNS come from the germline V gene. The CDR3 runs 13 residues. The CDR3 DNA follows: TGTGCCAGCTCGGCGGGAGTACGCAATGAGCAGTTCTTC. Its translation is CASSAGVRNEQFF.

The chain joins TRBV28 to TRBJ2-3; D call uncertain. Germline CDR1 reads MDHEN; CDR2 reads SYDVKM. The CDR3 is 15 residues long. The V end lost 4 bases, the J end lost 2 bases, and 13 bases lay between the germline ends. The CDR3 loop is CASSSSDSLTDTQYF. CDR3 nucleotides: TGTGCCAGCAGTTCGTCTGACTCTCTCACAGATACGCAGTATTTT. The full variable domain, in which reference TRBV28 and TRBJ2-3 provide the parts outside the CDR3, is DVKVTQSSRYLVKRTGEKVFLECVQDMDHENMFWYRQDPGLGLRLIYFSYDVKMKEKGDIPEGYSVSREKKERFSLILESASTNQTSMYLCASSSSDSLTDTQYFGPGTRLTVL.

This clonotype was picked up a small number of times. The CDR3 spells CASSSRGLAGREQYF. CDR3 nucleotides: TGTGCCAGCAGCTCCAGGGGACTAGCGGGACGGGAGCAGTACTTC. The chain couples TRBV7-8 to TRBJ2-7; TRBD2 matches at 13 bases. V shed 4 bases, J shed 7 bases, and the junction held 7 bases outside the gene matches. The germline V gene encodes CDR1 SGHVS and CDR2 FQNEAQ. The CDR3 covers 15 residues.

The genes are TRBV28 and TRBJ2-7, with TRBD2 as a possible D gene (7 bases). Between the trimmed V and J ends, which lost 7 bases and 4 bases, there was a span of 23 bases. This CDR3 region has 16 residues. Germline CDR1 is MDHEN and CDR2 is SYDVKM. The CDR3 protein is CASTKGGALGKYEQYF. CDR3 DNA: TGTGCCAGCACCAAAGGGGGGGCCCTTGGCAAATACGAGCAGTACTTC.

The genes are TRBV20-1 and TRBJ2-1; no firm D call. Germline V gene sequence: CDR1 DFQATT, CDR2 SNEGSKA (reference sequence). V shed 0 bases and J shed 6 bases, with 9 bases lying between them. The CDR3 runs to 13 residues. The CDR3 loop is CSAREAGFNEQFF. CDR3 DNA: TGCAGTGCTAGAGAAGCCGGCTTCAATGAGCAGTTCTTC.

V usage is TRBV28 and J usage is TRBJ2-1, with TRBD2 matching over 7 bases. V lost 4 bases, J lost 1 base, and 10 bases stayed unmatched. The length of the CDR3 is 17 residues. In germline, CDR1 is MDHEN, CDR2 SYDVKM. This CDR3 is CASSSLLALESYNEQFF. The CDR3 coding sequence is TGTGCCAGCAGTTCTTTACTAGCGCTCGAGTCCTACAATGAGCAGTTCTTC.

The V and J genes are TRBV12-5 and TRBJ2-5, with a tentative D call TRBD1 (5 bases). The J call may be mistaken, given a closer DNA end match to TRBJ2-7. This CDR3 is built from 12 residues. Germline CDR1 and CDR2: LGHNT and FRNRAP. The chain's CDR3 is CASAGAPYEQYF. CDR3 DNA: TGTGCTAGTGCTGGGGCCCCCTACGAGCAGTACTTC.

Only a few counts were recorded for this clonotype. The chain combines TRBV12-3 or TRBV12-4 with TRBJ2-1; D is uncertain. Trimming cost V 7 bases and J 7 bases, with 14 bases left between them. This CDR3 contains 13 residues. The CDR3 DNA sequence: TGTGCCAGCACCTTAGGAACTTGGAATGAGCAGTTCTTC. Translation: CASTLGTWNEQFF.

The table lists this clonotype with a few counts. The gene calls are TRBV21-1 and TRBJ2-7; TRBD2 is the table's D call and was not checked against the DNA. TRBV21-1 is an annotated pseudogene. CDR3 size: 18 residues. The CDR3 DNA sequence: TGTGCCAGCAGCAAAGGGAACCTAGCGGGGGGGCCGATTTACGAGCAGTACTTC. Its translation: CASSKGNLAGGPIYEQYF.